Only one count was recorded for the clone carrying this T cell receptor beta chain. Its antigen is as yet unknown. An end of the junction does not agree with germline; a read error may underlie this. Sample time point: persistent/refractory GD, antithyroid drugs over 5 years with positive TRAb. PBMC-derived RNA was used for the TCR library. Graves' disease diagnoses followed American Thyroid Association guidelines. These data originate in a study of regulatory T cells in long-lasting Graves disease. Study summary: Over 5 years of antithyroid drugs plus positive TSH receptor antibodies defined persistent Graves' disease.

Arm-PCR of CDR3 regions and iRepertoire HTBI primers were the basis on which TCR beta libraries were built. TCRdb independently ran MiXCR on the multiplex PCR reads; one entry per CDR3 protein. The data show 300,000 to 500,000 distinct CDR3 sequences, 20% to 25% seen once. Points from the study as a whole: Persistent patients shared more public clonotypes (about 2,800) than newly diagnosed patients (approximately 960). TCR diversity in persistent Graves' patients was below that of newly diagnosed ones.

This material consisted of peripheral blood mononuclear cells (PBMCs), taken when the disease was refractory, from a patient treated with antithyroid drugs. The sequence derives from a female donor with Graves disease.

The CDR3 nucleotides read TGTGCCTGCAGGACAAGGGGGGGTGCTGAAGCTTTCTTT. Protein product: CACRTRGGAEAFF. V is TRBV6-1 and J is TRBJ1-1, with D maybe TRBD1 (6 bases). This CDR3 contains 13 residues. The germline V gene has CDR1 MNHNS and CDR2 SASEGT.